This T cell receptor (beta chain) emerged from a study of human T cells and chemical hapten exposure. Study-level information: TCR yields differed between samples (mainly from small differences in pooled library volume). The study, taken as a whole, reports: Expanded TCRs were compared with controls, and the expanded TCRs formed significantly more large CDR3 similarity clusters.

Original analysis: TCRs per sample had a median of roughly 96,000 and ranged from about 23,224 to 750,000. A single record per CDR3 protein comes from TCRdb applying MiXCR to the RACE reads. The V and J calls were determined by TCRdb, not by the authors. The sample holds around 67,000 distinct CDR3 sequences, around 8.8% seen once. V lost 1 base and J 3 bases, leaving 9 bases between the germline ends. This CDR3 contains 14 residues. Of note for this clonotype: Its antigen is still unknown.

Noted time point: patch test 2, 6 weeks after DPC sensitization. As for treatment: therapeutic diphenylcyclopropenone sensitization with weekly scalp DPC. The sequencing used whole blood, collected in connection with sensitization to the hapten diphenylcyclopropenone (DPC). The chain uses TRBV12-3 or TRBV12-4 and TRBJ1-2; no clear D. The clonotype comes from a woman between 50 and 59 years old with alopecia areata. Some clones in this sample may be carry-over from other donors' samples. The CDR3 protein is CASSLGPPHYGYTF. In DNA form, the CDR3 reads TGTGCCAGCAGTTTAGGGCCGCCCCACTATGGCTACACCTTC.